The text below deals with one T cell receptor (beta chain). Runs used v3.0 of the immunoSEQ assay and were done at survey level. The assay was immunoSEQ multiplex PCR, and TCRdb's table has in-frame clones only and misses some. The data show tens of thousands of clones, roughly 82% seen once. These data belong to a study of long-term antiretroviral therapy in people with HIV. The CDR3 is made up of 11 amino acids. The V end was cut by 3 bases, the J end by 7 bases, with 5 bases between. Germline V gene lookup returns CDR1 SGHAT and CDR2 FQNNGV. This sequence was found in a man in his late teens or twenties with HIV. The chain links TRBV11-2 to TRBJ2-3; no clear D gene. The starting material was unsorted PBMCs, obtained 0.3 years after starting antiretroviral therapy. In DNA form, the CDR3 reads TGTGCCAGCAGCTTGCACTATACGCAGTATTTT. It encodes CASSLHYTQYF.